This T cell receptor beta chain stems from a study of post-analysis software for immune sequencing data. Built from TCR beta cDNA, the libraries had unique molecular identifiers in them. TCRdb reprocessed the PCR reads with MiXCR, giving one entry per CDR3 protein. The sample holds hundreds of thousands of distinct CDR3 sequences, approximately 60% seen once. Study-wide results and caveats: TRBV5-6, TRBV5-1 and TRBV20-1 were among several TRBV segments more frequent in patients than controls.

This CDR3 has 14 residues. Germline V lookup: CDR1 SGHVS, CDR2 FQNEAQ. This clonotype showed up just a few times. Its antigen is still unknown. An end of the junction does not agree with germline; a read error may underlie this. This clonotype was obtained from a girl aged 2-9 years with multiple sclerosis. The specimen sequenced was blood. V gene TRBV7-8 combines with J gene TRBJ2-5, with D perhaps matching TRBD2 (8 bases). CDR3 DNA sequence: TGTGCCGGCAGCTTAGCGGGGACAGAAGAGACCCAGTACTTC. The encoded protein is CAGSLAGTEETQYF. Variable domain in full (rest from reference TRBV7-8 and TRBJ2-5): GAGVSQSPRYKVAKRGQDVALRCDPISGHVSLFWYQQALGQGPEFLTYFQNEAQLDKSGLPSDRFFAERPEGSVSTLKIQRTQQEDSAVYLCAGSLAGTEETQYFGPGTRLLVL.